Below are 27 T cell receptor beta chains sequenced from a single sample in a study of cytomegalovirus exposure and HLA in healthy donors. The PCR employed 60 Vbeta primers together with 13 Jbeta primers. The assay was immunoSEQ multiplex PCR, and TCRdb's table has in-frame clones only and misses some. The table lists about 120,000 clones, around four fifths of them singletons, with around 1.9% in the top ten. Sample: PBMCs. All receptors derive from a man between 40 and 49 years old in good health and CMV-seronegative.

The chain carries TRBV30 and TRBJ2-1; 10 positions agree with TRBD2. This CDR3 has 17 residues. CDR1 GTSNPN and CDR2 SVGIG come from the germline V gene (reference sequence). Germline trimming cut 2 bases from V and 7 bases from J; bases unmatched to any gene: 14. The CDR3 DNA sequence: TGTGCCTGGAGTCAAGGTTTTGGAGCGGGGGGGCCGAATGAGCAGTTCTTC. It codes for CAWSQGFGAGGPNEQFF.

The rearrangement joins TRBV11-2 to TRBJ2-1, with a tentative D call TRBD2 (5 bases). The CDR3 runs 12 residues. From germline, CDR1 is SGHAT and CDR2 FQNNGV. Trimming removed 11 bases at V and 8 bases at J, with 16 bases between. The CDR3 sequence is CAGGPQADEQFF. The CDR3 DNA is TGTGCCGGCGGGCCTCAGGCGGATGAGCAGTTCTTC. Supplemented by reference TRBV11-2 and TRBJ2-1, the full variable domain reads EAGVAQSPRYKIIEKRQSVAFWCNPISGHATLYWYQQILGQGPKLLIQFQNNGVVDDSQLPKDRFSAERLKGVDSTLKIQPAKLEDSAVYLCAGGPQADEQFFGPGTRLTVL.

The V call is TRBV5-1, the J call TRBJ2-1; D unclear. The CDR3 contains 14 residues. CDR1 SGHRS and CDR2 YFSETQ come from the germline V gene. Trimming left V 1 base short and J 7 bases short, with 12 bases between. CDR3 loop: CASSLYAGQNEQFF. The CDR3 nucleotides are TGCGCCAGCAGCTTGTATGCAGGCCAGAATGAGCAGTTCTTC.

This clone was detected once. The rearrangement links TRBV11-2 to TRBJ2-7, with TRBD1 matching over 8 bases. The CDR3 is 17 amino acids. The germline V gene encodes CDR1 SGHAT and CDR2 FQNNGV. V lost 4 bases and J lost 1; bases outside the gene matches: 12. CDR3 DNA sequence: TGTGCCAGCAGCTCCCATCAACAGGGGGGACCTTCCTACGAGCAGTACTTC. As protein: CASSSHQQGGPSYEQYF. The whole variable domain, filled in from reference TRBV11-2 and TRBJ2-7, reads EAGVAQSPRYKIIEKRQSVAFWCNPISGHATLYWYQQILGQGPKLLIQFQNNGVVDDSQLPKDRFSAERLKGVDSTLKIQPAKLEDSAVYLCASSSHQQGGPSYEQYFGPGTRLTVT.

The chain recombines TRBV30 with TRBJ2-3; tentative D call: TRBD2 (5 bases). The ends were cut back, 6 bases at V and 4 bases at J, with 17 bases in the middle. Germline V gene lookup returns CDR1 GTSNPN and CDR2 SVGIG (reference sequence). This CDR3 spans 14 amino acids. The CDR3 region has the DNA TGTGCCTGCCCAACTAGTGCTGGAGCAGATACGCAGTATTTT. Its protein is CACPTSAGADTQYF.

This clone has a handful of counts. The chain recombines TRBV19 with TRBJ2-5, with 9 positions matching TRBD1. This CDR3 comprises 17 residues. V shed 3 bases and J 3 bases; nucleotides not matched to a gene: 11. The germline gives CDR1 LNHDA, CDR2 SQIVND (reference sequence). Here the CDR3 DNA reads TGTGCCAGTAGTATCCGACGACAGGGGGTTACTAAAGAGACCCAGTACTTC. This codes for CASSIRRQGVTKETQYF.

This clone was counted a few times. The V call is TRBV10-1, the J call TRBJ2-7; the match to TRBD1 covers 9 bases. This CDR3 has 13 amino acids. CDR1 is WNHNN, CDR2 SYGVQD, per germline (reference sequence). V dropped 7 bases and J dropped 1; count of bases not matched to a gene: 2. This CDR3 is CASTGTGSYEQYF. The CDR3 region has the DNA TGCGCCAGCACGGGGACAGGGTCCTACGAGCAGTACTTC.

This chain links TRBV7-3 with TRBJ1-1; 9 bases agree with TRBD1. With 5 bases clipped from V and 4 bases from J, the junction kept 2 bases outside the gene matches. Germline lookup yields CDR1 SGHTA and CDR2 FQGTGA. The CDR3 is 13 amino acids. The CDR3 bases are TGTGCCAGCAGCCCGACAGGGGGCACTGAAGCTTTCTTT. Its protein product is CASSPTGGTEAFF.

CDR3 sequence reads: CASSYSDILNTEAFF. In DNA, the CDR3 is TGTGCCAGCAGTTACTCTGACATCCTTAACACTGAAGCTTTCTTT. This sequence joins TRBV6-5 and TRBJ1-1; D is undetermined. This CDR3 contains 15 residues. V lost 0 bases and J lost 2, with 10 bases in between. Germline loops: CDR1 MNHEY, CDR2 SVGAGI.

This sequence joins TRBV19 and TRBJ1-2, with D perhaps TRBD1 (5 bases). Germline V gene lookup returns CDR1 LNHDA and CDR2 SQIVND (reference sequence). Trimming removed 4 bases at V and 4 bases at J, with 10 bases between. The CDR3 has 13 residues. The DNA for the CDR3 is TGTGCCAGTAGTAACCGGGGGACCTATGGCTACACCTTC. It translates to CASSNRGTYGYTF.

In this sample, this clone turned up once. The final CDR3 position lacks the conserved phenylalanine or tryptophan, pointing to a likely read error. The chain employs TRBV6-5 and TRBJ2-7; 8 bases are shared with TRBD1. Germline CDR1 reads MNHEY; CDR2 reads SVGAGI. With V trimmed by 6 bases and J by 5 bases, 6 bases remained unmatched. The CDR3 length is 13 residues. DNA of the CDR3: TGTGCCAGCAGGACAGGGGTATTACACGAGCAGTACCTC. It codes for CASRTGVLHEQYL.

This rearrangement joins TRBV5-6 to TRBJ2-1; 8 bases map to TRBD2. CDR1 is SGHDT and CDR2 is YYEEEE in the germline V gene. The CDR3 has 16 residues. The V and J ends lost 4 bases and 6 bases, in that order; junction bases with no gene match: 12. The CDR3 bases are TGTGCCAGCAGCAGAGAGGGACTAGGGATTCTCAATGAGCAGTTCTTC. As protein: CASSREGLGILNEQFF. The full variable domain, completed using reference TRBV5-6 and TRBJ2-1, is DAGVTQSPTHLIKTRGQQVTLRCSPKSGHDTVSWYQQALGQGPQFIFQYYEEEERQRGNFPDRFSGHQFPNYSSELNVNALLLGDSALYLCASSREGLGILNEQFFGPGTRLTVL.

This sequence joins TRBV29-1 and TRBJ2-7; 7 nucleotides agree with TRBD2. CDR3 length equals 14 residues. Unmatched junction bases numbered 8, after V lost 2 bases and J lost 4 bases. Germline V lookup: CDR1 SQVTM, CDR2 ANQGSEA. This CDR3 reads CSVEMAGEGYEQYF. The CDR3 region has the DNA TGCAGCGTTGAAATGGCGGGAGAGGGTTACGAGCAGTACTTC.

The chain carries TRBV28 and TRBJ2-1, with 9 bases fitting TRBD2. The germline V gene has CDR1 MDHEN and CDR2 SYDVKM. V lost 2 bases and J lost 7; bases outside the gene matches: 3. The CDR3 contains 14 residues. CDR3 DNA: TGTGCCAGCAGTTTAACGAGCGGGAGGAATGAGCAGTTCTTC. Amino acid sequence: CASSLTSGRNEQFF.

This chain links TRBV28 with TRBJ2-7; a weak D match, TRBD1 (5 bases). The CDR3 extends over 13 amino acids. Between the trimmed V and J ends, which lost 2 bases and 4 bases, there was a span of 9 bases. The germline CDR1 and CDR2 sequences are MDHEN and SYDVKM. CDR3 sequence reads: CASSLGAKYEQYF. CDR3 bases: TGTGCCAGCAGTTTAGGGGCAAAATACGAGCAGTACTTC. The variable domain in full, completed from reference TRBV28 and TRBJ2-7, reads DVKVTQSSRYLVKRTGEKVFLECVQDMDHENMFWYRQDPGLGLRLIYFSYDVKMKEKGDIPEGYSVSREKKERFSLILESASTNQTSMYLCASSLGAKYEQYFGPGTRLTVT.

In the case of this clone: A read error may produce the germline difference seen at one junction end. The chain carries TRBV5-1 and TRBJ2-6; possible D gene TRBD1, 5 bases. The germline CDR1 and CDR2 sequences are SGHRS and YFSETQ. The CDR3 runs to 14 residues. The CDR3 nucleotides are TGCGCCAGCAGCGACCCGTCTGGGGCCAACGGCCTGACTTTC. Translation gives CASSDPSGANGLTF. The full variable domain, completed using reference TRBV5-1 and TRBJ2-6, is KAGVTQTPRYLIKTRGQQVTLSCSPISGHRSVSWYQQTPGQGLQFLFEYFSETQRNKGNFPGRFSGRQFSNSRSEMNVSTLELGDSALYLCASSDPSGANGLTFGAGSRLTVL.

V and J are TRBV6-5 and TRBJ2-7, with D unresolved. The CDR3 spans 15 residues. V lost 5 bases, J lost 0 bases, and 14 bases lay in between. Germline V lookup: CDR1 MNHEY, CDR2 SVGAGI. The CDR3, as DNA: TGTGCCAGCAGTATGGCCGGCGGAGTCTCCTACGAGCAGTACTTC. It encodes CASSMAGGVSYEQYF.

Written as DNA, the CDR3 is TGTGCCAGCGGACTAGCGGGGAACACCGGGGAGCTGTTTTTT. This sequence encodes CASGLAGNTGELFF. The rearrangement links TRBV2 to TRBJ2-2; the match to TRBD2 covers 11 bases. Germline loops: CDR1 SNHLY, CDR2 FYNNEI. The CDR3 length is 14 residues. V gave up 8 bases and J gave up 1 base; unmatched junction bases: 0.

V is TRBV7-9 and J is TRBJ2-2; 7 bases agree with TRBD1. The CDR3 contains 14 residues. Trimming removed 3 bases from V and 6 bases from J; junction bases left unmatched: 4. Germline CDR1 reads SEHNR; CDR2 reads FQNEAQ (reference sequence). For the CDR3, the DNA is TGTGCCAGCAGCTTTCAGGGGGTTCCCGGGGAGCTGTTTTTT. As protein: CASSFQGVPGELFF.

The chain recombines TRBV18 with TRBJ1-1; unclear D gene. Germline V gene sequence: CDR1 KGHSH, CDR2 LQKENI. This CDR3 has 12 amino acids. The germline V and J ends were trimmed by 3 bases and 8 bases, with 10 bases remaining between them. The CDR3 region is CASSPGLNEAFF. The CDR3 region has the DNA TGTGCCAGCTCACCCGGGTTGAACGAAGCTTTCTTT.

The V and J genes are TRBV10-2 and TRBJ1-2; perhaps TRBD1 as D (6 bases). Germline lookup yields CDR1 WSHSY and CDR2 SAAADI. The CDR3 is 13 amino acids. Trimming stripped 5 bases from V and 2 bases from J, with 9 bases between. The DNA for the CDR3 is TGCGCCAGCAGTCGGGACATAAACTATGGCTACACCTTC. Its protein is CASSRDINYGYTF.

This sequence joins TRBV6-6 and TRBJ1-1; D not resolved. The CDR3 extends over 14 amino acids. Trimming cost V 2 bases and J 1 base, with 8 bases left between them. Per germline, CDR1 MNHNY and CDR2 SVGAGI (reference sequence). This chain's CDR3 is CASSYGPRNTEAFF. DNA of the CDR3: TGTGCCAGCAGTTACGGGCCCCGGAACACTGAAGCTTTCTTT.

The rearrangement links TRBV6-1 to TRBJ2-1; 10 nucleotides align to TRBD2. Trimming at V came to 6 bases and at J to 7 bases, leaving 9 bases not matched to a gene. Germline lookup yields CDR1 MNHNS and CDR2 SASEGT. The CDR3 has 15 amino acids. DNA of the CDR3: TGTGCCAGCAGGATGACTAGCGGGTTGGGGAATGAGCAGTTCTTC. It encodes CASRMTSGLGNEQFF.

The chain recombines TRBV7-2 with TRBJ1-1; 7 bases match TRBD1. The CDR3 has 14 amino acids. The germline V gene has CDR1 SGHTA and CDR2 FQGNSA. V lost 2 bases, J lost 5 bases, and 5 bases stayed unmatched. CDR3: CASSLPTGRTEAFF. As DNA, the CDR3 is TGTGCCAGCAGCTTACCGACAGGGCGGACTGAAGCTTTCTTT.

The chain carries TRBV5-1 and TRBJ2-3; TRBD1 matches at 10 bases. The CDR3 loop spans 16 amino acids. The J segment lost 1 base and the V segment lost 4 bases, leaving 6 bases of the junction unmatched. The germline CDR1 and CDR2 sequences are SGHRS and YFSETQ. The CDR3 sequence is CASSRPGTGGTDTQYF. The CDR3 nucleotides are TGCGCCAGCAGCAGACCCGGGACAGGGGGCACAGATACGCAGTATTTT.

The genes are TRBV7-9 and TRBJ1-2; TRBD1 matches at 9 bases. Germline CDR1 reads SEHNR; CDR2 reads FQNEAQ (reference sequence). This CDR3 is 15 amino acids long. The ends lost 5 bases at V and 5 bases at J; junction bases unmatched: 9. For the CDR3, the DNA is TGTGCCAGCAGCCCCGCCGGGACAGGGAAATATGGCTACACCTTC. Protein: CASSPAGTGKYGYTF. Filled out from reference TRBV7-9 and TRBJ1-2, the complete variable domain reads DTGVSQNPRHKITKRGQNVTFRCDPISEHNRLYWYRQTLGQGPEFLTYFQNEAQLEKSRLLSDRFSAERPKGSFSTLEIQRTEQGDSAMYLCASSPAGTGKYGYTFGSGTRLTVV.

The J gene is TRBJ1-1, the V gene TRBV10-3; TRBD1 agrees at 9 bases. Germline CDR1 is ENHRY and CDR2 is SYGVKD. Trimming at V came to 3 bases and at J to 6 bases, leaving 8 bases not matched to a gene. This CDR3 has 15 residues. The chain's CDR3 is CAISDRGQGDAEAFF. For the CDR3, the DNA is TGTGCCATCAGTGATAGGGGACAGGGTGACGCTGAAGCTTTCTTT.